This entry describes one T cell receptor (beta chain). Its antigen is currently not known. A roughly 2.7 ml peripheral blood sample was drawn into PAXgene tubes per donor and stored at -80°C. Without any T cell sorting, total RNA was extracted from whole blood using the PAXgene blood miRNA kit on an automated QIAcube. Peripheral blood from monozygotic twin pairs who were concordant or discordant for inflammatory bowel disease underwent deep TCRalpha and TCRbeta repertoire profiling using unique molecular barcoding. For every twin pair, smoking habits were documented, and each individual was categorised as a current, former or never smoker. CDR1 and CDR2 (SGHTS, YDEGEE) derive from the germline V gene. The CDR3 numbers 13 residues from cysteine through phenylalanine. No DNA is recorded. This sample is drawn from a study of monozygotic twins with inflammatory bowel disease (dated by TCRdb to about 2019). For the study in its entirety: A total of 28 monozygotic twin pairs were included in the full study, comprising nine German pairs (four IBD-concordant, five IBD-discordant) and 19 IBD-discordant Danish pairs. The search for disease-associated traits relied mainly on comparing IBD patients with their genetically identical healthy co-twins within discordant pairs. Each individual had, on average, about 151 000 unique TCRalpha sequences and 181 000 unique TCRbeta sequences available for analysis. General study outcomes and caveats: The results gave no support for a single strong signal or clonotype linked to IBD. Repertoire similarity did not differ between concordant and discordant twins, possibly due to limited statistical power. Distinction between different T cell subtypes could not be achieved in the analysis. Compared with healthy twins, IBD patients shared fewer clonotypes with other individuals, and the difference was most pronounced in patients with signs of disease activity. Measured by the inverse Simpson index, TCRbeta repertoire diversity was lower in IBD patients than in their healthy co-twins. Because patients were on differing immunosuppressive treatments, the repertoires may have picked up extra background noise and inter-individual variability.

The method was 5' RACE. Preparation of each TCR library used approximately 3,200 ng of total RNA. cDNA was synthesized with SMARTScribe reverse transcriptase in eight separate reactions per sample. During cDNA synthesis, unique molecular identifiers containing a 6-nucleotide sample barcode were introduced by template switching. Two nested PCRs of 16 and 9 cycles amplified the TCRalpha and TCRbeta cDNA, and bead purification followed each PCR. Before amplification, the cDNA was both treated with uracil DNA-glycosylase and purified with the QIAquick PCR purification kit. The second PCR was the step at which Illumina TruSeq-compatible adapters and sample-specific barcodes were added. Library quality and concentration were assessed using TapeStation and Qubit, and 4.5 to 5.5 ng of each library was pooled. Sequencing of the pooled libraries was done on an Illumina HiSeq2500 single-index Rapid Run using custom sequencing primers and 2 x 100 bp reads. Per the original workflow: MiGEC version 1.2.6 was used for UMI-based consensus assembly, which corrected PCR and sequencing errors. MiXCR version 2.1.1 handled V(D)J alignment, clonotype assembly and CDR3 extraction. To normalise gene usage, clonotype sharing and MAIT/NKT TCR abundance, the analysis used the top 1000, 10 000 and 20 000 clonotypes per sample. After downsampling to 27 000 UMIs, diversity was calculated as the inverse Simpson index using the vegan R package. Paired Mann-Whitney U tests on discordant twin pairs were used, with Benjamini-Hochberg multiple-testing correction. TCRdb reprocessed the reads, and each CDR3 protein sequence is entered once, without DNA. Clone size and V and J calls follow TCRdb, not the original study. This sample's clone table shows roughly 320,000 distinct CDR3 sequences. Approximately 5.4% of the sample is held by the ten biggest clonotypes.

The sequence came from a human donor with ulcerative colitis or Crohn's disease, or a healthy co-twin of an affected twin (not recorded which). Sequencing used blood. The sequence links TRBV5-8 to TRBJ2-5. The CDR3 protein is CASSLEIQETQYF.